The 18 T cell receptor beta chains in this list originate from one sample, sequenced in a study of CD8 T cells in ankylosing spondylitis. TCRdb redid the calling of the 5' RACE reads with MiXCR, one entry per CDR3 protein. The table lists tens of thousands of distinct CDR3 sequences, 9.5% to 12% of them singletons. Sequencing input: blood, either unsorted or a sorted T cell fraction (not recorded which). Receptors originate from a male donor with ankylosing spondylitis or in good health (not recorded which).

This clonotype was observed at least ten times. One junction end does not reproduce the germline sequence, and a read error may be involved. The CDR3 DNA follows: TGTGTCAGCAGCTCGGACAGGAACACCGGGGAGCTGTTTTTT. Its protein is CVSSSDRNTGELFF. The gene calls are TRBV4-2 and TRBJ2-2, with D perhaps matching TRBD1 (6 bases). The germline V gene encodes CDR1 LGHNA and CDR2 YNFKEQ. The CDR3 covers 14 residues.

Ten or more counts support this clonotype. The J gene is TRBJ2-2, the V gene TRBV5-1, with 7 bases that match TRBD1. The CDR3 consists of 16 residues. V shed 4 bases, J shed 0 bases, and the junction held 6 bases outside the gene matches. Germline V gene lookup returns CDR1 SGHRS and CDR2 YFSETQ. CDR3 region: CASSIGTDTNTGELFF. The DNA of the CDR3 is TGCGCCAGCAGCATAGGGACAGATACGAACACCGGGGAGCTGTTTTTT. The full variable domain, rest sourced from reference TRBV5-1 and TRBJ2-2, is KAGVTQTPRYLIKTRGQQVTLSCSPISGHRSVSWYQQTPGQGLQFLFEYFSETQRNKGNFPGRFSGRQFSNSRSEMNVSTLELGDSALYLCASSIGTDTNTGELFFGEGSRLTVL.

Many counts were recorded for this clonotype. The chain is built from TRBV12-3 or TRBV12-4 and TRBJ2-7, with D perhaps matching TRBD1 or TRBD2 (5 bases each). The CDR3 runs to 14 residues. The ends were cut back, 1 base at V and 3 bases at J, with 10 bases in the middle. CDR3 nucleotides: TGTGCCAGCAGTTTAGGGGGGTTCCGCTACGAGCAGTACTTC. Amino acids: CASSLGGFRYEQYF.

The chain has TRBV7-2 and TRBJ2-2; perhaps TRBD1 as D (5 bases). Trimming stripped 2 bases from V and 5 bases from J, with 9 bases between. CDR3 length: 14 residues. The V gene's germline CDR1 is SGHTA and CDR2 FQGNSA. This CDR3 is CASSLQGVTGELFF. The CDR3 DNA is TGTGCCAGCAGCTTACAGGGTGTGACCGGGGAGCTGTTTTTT.

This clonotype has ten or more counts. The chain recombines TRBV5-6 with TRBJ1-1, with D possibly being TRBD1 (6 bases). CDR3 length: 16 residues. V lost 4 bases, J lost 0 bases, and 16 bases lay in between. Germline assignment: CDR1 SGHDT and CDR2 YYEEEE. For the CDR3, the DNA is TGTGCCAGCAGCCGTTACAGGGATCCCATGAACACTGAAGCTTTCTTT. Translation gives CASSRYRDPMNTEAFF. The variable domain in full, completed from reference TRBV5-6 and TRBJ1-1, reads DAGVTQSPTHLIKTRGQQVTLRCSPKSGHDTVSWYQQALGQGPQFIFQYYEEEERQRGNFPDRFSGHQFPNYSSELNVNALLLGDSALYLCASSRYRDPMNTEAFFGQGTRLTVV.

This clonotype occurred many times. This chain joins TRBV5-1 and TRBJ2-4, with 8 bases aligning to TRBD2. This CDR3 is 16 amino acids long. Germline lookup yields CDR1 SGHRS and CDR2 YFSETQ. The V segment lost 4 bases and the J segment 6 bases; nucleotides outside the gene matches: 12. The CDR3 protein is CASSPSTASGLNIQYF. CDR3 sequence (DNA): TGCGCCAGCAGCCCCAGCACAGCTAGCGGGCTAAACATTCAGTACTTC.

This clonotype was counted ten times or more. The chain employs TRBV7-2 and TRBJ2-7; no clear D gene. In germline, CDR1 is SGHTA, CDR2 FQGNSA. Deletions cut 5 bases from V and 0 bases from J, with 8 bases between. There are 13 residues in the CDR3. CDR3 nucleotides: TGTGCCAGCAGCCCCTACCGCTCCTACGAGCAGTACTTC. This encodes CASSPYRSYEQYF.

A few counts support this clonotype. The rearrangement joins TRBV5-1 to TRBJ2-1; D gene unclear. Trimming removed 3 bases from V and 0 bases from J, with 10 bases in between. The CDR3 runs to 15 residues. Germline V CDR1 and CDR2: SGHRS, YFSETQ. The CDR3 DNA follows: TGCGCCAGCAGCTACGACCGGAGCTCCTACAATGAGCAGTTCTTC. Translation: CASSYDRSSYNEQFF.

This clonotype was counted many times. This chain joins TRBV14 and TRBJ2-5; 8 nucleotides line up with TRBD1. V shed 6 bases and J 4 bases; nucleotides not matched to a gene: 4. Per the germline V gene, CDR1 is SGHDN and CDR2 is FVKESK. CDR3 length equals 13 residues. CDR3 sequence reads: CASSLGQGETQYF. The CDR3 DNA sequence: TGTGCCAGCAGTCTCGGACAGGGAGAGACCCAGTACTTC.

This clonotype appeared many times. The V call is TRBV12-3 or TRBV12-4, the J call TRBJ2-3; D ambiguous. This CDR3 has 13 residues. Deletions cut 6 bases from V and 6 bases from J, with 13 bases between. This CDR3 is CASRGSARDTQYF. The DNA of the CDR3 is TGTGCCAGCAGGGGGTCTGCACGGGATACGCAGTATTTT.

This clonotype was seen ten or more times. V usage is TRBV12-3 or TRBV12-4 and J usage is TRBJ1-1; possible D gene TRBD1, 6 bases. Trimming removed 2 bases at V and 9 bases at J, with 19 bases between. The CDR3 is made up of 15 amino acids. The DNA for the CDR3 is TGTGCCAGCAGTTTACCCTCTCGGACAGTAGTAAAAGCTTTCTTT. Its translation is CASSLPSRTVVKAFF.

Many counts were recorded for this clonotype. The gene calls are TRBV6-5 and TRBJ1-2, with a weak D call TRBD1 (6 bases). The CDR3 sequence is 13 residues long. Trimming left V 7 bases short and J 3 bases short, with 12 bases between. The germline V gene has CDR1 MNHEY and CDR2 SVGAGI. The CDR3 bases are TGTGCCAGCACGTTGGGACACTACTATGGCTACACCTTC. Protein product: CASTLGHYYGYTF.

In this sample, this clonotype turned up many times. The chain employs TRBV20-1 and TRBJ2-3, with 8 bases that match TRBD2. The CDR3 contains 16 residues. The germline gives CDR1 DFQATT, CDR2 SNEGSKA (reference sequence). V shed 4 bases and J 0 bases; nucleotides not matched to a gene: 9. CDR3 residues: CSANPGGLPSTDTQYF. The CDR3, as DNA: TGCAGTGCTAACCCGGGGGGGCTTCCTAGCACAGATACGCAGTATTTT.

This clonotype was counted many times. This CDR3 reads CASSLRSAVNNEQFF. CDR3 nucleotide sequence: TGTGCCAGCAGTTTAAGGAGTGCGGTAAACAATGAGCAGTTCTTC. The chain carries TRBV12-3 or TRBV12-4 and TRBJ2-1; D ambiguous. The CDR3 totals 15 residues. Deletions cut 2 bases from V and 5 bases from J, with 13 bases between.

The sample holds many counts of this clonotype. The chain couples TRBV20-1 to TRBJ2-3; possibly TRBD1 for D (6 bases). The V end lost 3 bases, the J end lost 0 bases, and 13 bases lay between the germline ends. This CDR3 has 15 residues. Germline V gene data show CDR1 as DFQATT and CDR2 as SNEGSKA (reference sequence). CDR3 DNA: TGCAGTGCTAGCCAGGGGTCTACTAGCACAGATACGCAGTATTTT. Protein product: CSASQGSTSTDTQYF.

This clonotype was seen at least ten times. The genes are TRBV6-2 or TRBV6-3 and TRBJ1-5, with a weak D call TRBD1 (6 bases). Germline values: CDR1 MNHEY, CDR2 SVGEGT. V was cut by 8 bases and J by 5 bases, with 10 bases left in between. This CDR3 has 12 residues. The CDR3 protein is CASRRGDQPQHF. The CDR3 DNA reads TGTGCCAGCCGAAGGGGGGATCAGCCCCAGCATTTT.

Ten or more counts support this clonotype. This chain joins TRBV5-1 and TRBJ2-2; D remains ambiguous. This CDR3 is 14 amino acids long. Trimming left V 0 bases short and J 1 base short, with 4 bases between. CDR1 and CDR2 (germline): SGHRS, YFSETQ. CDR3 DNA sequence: TGCGCCAGCAGCTTGGGCGGGAACACCGGGGAGCTGTTTTTT. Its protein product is CASSLGGNTGELFF.

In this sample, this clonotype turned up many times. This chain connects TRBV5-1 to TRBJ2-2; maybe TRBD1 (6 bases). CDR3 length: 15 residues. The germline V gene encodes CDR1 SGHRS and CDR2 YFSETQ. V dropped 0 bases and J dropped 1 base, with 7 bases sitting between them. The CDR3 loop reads CASSLGTVNTGELFF. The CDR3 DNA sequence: TGCGCCAGCAGCTTGGGGACAGTGAACACCGGGGAGCTGTTTTTT.